The T cell receptor (beta chain) under discussion was sequenced for a study of technical replicates of blood from a handful of donors. The table came from immunoSEQ multiplex PCR; TCRdb's copy has only in-frame clones and leaves some out. The sample holds around 60,000 clones; nearly 95% are singletons and the top ten take 4.3%. V was pared by 5 bases and J by 1 base, with 5 bases of the junction left unmatched. Germline V gene sequence: CDR1 LNHDA, CDR2 SQIVND (reference sequence). This CDR3 is built from 16 residues. The gene calls are TRBV19 and TRBJ2-2; 9 nucleotides match TRBD1. The specimen sequenced was PBMCs. The clonotype originates from a human donor in good health. Some clones in this sample may be carry-over from other donors' samples. CDR3 protein: CASSPRQGGNTGELFF. In DNA, the CDR3 is TGTGCCAGTAGTCCCCGACAGGGGGGGAACACCGGGGAGCTGTTTTTT.